A selection of T cell receptor beta chains follows, all from one sample in a study of OX40 agonist ivuxolimab in advanced cancers. The repertoire was sequenced with immunoSEQ multiplex PCR; TCRdb's copy has only in-frame clones and lacks some. Of 76,000 or so clones listed, over 75% are singletons. This material consisted of CD4+ or CD8+ T cells sorted from blood, taken in a trial of the OX40 agonist ivuxolimab. These receptors were taken from an adult with an advanced solid tumor such as melanoma, head and neck, liver or kidney cancer. Each CDR3 is given with its conserved first and last residue. Each record gives: V gene, D gene, clone size, J gene, CDR3 protein, CDR3 DNA. A D gene is named only where the DNA matches it firmly. Clone size, where shown, is once, few, many, or a class for clones that have expanded.

>TRBV5-8|-|-|TRBJ1-5
CASSLYLYSNQPQHF
TGTGCCAGCAGCTTGTACCTTTATAGCAATCAGCCCCAGCATTTT
>TRBV19|-|-|TRBJ2-2
CASNPQPRGELFF
TGTGCCAGTAATCCACAGCCTCGCGGGGAGCTGTTTTTT
>TRBV6-6|-|few|TRBJ2-7
CASSHAGEQYF
TGTGCCAGCAGTCACGCGGGGGAGCAGTACTTC
>TRBV27|-|-|TRBJ1-2
CASSLVRAGSYGYTF
TGTGCCAGCAGTTTAGTTCGGGCGGGCAGCTATGGCTACACCTTC
>TRBV9|TRBD1|-|TRBJ2-1
CASSPLTGPYNEQFF
TGTGCCAGCAGCCCTTTGACAGGGCCCTACAATGAGCAGTTCTTC
>TRBV11-2|TRBD1|-|TRBJ2-4
CASSLTQGTDIQYF
TGTGCCAGCAGCTTAACCCAGGGGACAGACATTCAGTACTTC
>TRBV6-5|-|-|TRBJ2-7
CASRHRDARSYEQYF
TGTGCCAGCAGACACCGGGACGCCCGCTCCTACGAGCAGTACTTC
>TRBV7-8|TRBD1|-|TRBJ1-4
CASSSGQTSTNEKLFF
TGTGCCAGCAGCTCGGGACAGACATCAACTAATGAAAAACTGTTTTTT
>TRBV19|-|-|TRBJ1-2
CASSILGNYGYTF
TGTGCCAGTAGTATCTTGGGGAATTATGGCTACACCTTC
>TRBV5-1|-|-|TRBJ2-4
CASSLAGMAKNIQYF
TGCGCCAGCAGCTTGGCCGGGATGGCCAAAAACATTCAGTACTTC
>TRBV10-3|-|-|TRBJ1-1
CAISVDPVSTEAFF
TGTGCCATCAGTGTTGACCCGGTGAGCACTGAAGCTTTCTTT
>TRBV6-5|-|few|TRBJ1-6
CASSSATLSPLHF
TGTGCCAGCAGTTCCGCAACTCTTTCACCCCTCCACTTT
>TRBV5-1|-|-|TRBJ2-3
CASSLVGLGGTDTQYF
TGCGCCAGCAGCTTGGTCGGATTGGGAGGCACAGATACGCAGTATTTT
>TRBV9|-|-|TRBJ2-1
CASSSLYNEQFF
TGTGCCAGCAGCTCCCTGTACAATGAGCAGTTCTTC
>TRBV7-2|-|-|TRBJ1-6
CASSSLPTASYNSPLHF
TGTGCCAGCAGCTCCCTCCCGACAGCCTCCTATAATTCACCCCTCCACTTT
>TRBV5-1|-|-|TRBJ1-2
CASRPDGTNYGYTF
TGCGCCAGCAGACCCGACGGGACTAACTATGGCTACACCTTC
>TRBV2|TRBD1|-|TRBJ1-5
CASHRGRNQPQHF
TGTGCCAGCCACAGGGGACGCAATCAGCCCCAGCATTTT
>TRBV5-1|-|-|TRBJ1-1
CASSFQGVENTEAFF
TGCGCCAGCAGCTTCCAGGGTGTCGAAAACACTGAAGCTTTCTTT
>TRBV6-5|TRBD1|-|TRBJ1-6
CASSPTGSYNSPLHF
TGTGCCAGCAGTCCGACAGGGTCATATAATTCACCCCTCCACTTT
>TRBV19|-|few|TRBJ1-5
CASSPRDNNNQPQHF
TGTGCCAGTAGTCCCAGGGACAACAACAATCAGCCCCAGCATTTT
>TRBV11-2|-|-|TRBJ2-3
CASSYRDNTDTQYF
TGTGCCAGCAGCTACCGGGACAACACAGATACGCAGTATTTT
>TRBV7-9|-|few|TRBJ1-4
CASSGGGFNEKLFF
TGTGCCAGCAGCGGGGGCGGCTTTAATGAAAAACTGTTTTTT
>TRBV19|-|-|TRBJ2-2
CASSIMAANTGELFF
TGTGCCAGTAGTATAATGGCAGCGAACACCGGGGAGCTGTTTTTT
>TRBV10-3|TRBD1|-|TRBJ2-7
CAIREPGTGTTYEQYF
TGTGCCATCAGAGAACCCGGGACAGGGACGACCTACGAGCAGTACTTC
>TRBV11-2|-|-|TRBJ2-5
CASTVRVRETQYF
TGTGCCAGCACCGTACGGGTGAGGGAGACCCAGTACTTC
>TRBV7-6|TRBD2|-|TRBJ2-3
CASSWGTRGVGTDTQYF
TGTGCCAGCAGCTGGGGGACTAGAGGGGTGGGCACAGATACGCAGTATTTT
>TRBV19|TRBD2|-|TRBJ2-5
CASSSPRDGREETQYF
TGTGCCAGTAGTAGCCCAAGGGACGGGAGGGAAGAGACCCAGTACTTC
>TRBV6-5|TRBD1|-|TRBJ1-6
CASGQGADSPLHF
TGTGCCAGCGGACAGGGGGCGGATTCACCCCTCCACTTT
>TRBV29-1|-|-|TRBJ2-3
CSAQGGAWDTQYF
TGCAGCGCCCAGGGGGGGGCCTGGGATACGCAGTATTTT